Listed below are T cell receptor beta chains from one sample, sequenced in a study of blood T cell repertoires in COVID-19. The data were produced by immunoSEQ multiplex PCR, yet TCRdb's version contains in-frame clones alone and is incomplete. The repertoire holds approximately 240,000 clones, with roughly 90% as singletons. Specimen: PBMCs or T cells enriched from blood (not recorded which). Source of these receptors: a woman aged 45 to 65 in a cohort exposed to, infected with or recovered from COVID-19 (not recorded which). The CDR3 runs from the conserved cysteine through the conserved F or W. The D gene is left open where the match is weak. Expanded clones are given a class, and other clones once, few, many or no size at all.

>TRBJ2-3|TRBD2|.|15|TRBV5-1
CASSFSGGNTDTQYF
TGCGCCAGCAGCTTTAGCGGGGGGAACACAGATACGCAGTATTTT
>TRBJ1-1|TRBD1|.|16|TRBV7-9
CASSPYGQGAPTEAFF
TGTGCCAGCAGCCCATACGGACAGGGGGCGCCCACTGAAGCTTTCTTT
>TRBJ1-2|TRBD1|.|14|TRBV3-1/TRBV3-2
CASSGQGFDYGYTF
TGTGCCAGCAGCGGACAGGGATTTGACTATGGCTACACCTTC
>TRBJ2-2|.|.|14|TRBV5-1
CASSLYRDTGELFF
TGCGCCAGCAGCCTGTACAGGGACACCGGGGAGCTGTTTTTT
>TRBJ1-5|.|.|13|TRBV5-1
CASSSTGNQPQHF
TGCGCCAGCAGCTCGACAGGCAATCAGCCCCAGCATTTT
>TRBJ2-7|TRBD2|.|14|TRBV7-2
CASSFGGGVNEQYF
TGTGCCAGCAGCTTCGGCGGGGGGGTCAACGAGCAGTACTTC
>TRBJ2-3|TRBD1|once|19|TRBV23-1
CASRPTKPGQGARIDTQYF
TGCGCCAGCAGACCTACTAAGCCAGGACAGGGGGCGCGAATAGATACGCAGTATTTT
>TRBJ1-3|TRBD1|.|15|TRBV28
CASSPTPDRDNTIYF
TGTGCCAGCAGTCCTACCCCGGACAGGGACAACACCATATATTTT
>TRBJ1-1|.|.|13|TRBV7-9
CASSLFAGTEAFF
TGTGCCAGCAGCTTATTCGCAGGCACTGAAGCTTTCTTT
>TRBJ2-3|TRBD2|.|18|TRBV7-2
CASSKTIPSGASTDTQYF
TGTGCCAGCAGCAAGACGATCCCCAGCGGGGCTAGCACAGATACGCAGTATTTT
>TRBJ2-3|.|.|15|TRBV2
CASSVVRGGTDTQYF
TGTGCCAGCAGTGTTGTCAGGGGAGGCACAGATACGCAGTATTTT
>TRBJ2-2|TRBD2|.|16|TRBV7-7
CASSLQAGGYTGELFF
TGTGCTAGCAGCTTACAAGCGGGGGGTTACACCGGGGAGCTGTTTTTT
>TRBJ1-5|.|.|15|TRBV10-3
CASRGGTASDQPQHF
TGTGCCTCCCGAGGCGGGACGGCGTCTGATCAGCCCCAGCATTTT
>TRBJ1-5|.|.|15|TRBV7-2
CASSPWTDNNQPQHF
TGTGCCAGCAGCCCATGGACGGACAACAATCAGCCCCAGCATTTT
>TRBJ2-1|TRBD2|.|16|TRBV11-2
CASSFGLLAGGTEQFF
TGTGCCAGCAGCTTCGGATTACTAGCGGGGGGGACTGAGCAGTTCTTC
>TRBJ2-5|.|.|17|TRBV14
CASSQDRGVRSQETQYF
TGTGCCAGCAGCCAAGATCGAGGAGTGCGATCACAAGAGACCCAGTACTTC
>TRBJ2-7|TRBD1|.|16|TRBV4-1
CASSYPGTDTAYEQYF
TGCGCCAGCAGCTACCCCGGGACAGATACGGCCTACGAGCAGTACTTC
>TRBJ2-3|TRBD2|.|15|TRBV18
CASSLSGGAADTQYF
TGTGCCAGCTCACTGAGCGGGGGGGCCGCAGATACGCAGTATTTT
>TRBJ1-4|TRBD1|.|16|TRBV5-6
CASSLIRQGTNEKLFF
TGTGCCAGCAGCTTGATACGACAGGGGACTAATGAAAAACTGTTTTTT
>TRBJ2-3|TRBD1|.|14|TRBV5-1
CASSLGQGADTQYF
TGCGCCAGCAGCTTAGGACAGGGGGCGGATACGCAGTATTTT
>TRBJ2-7|.|.|15|TRBV4-3
CASSQDTTSSYEQYF
TGCGCCAGCAGCCAAGATACCACGAGCTCCTACGAGCAGTACTTC
>TRBJ2-2|TRBD1|few|16|TRBV19
CASSPPGQGEAGELFF
TGTGCCAGTAGCCCCCCCGGACAGGGCGAGGCCGGGGAGCTGTTTTTT
>TRBJ1-6|TRBD1|.|15|TRBV30
CAWSVGSGGNSPLHF
TGTGCCTGGAGTGTTGGTTCAGGGGGGAATTCACCCCTCCACTTT
>TRBJ1-4|TRBD1|.|15|TRBV7-9
CASSLPGGAGEKLFF
TGTGCCAGCAGCTTACCAGGGGGCGCAGGTGAAAAACTGTTTTTT
>TRBJ1-2|.|.|12|TRBV24-1
CATSLANYGYTF
TGTGCCACCAGTCTTGCTAACTATGGCTACACCTTC
>TRBJ2-7|.|.|14|TRBV9
CASSVAEGSYEQYF
TGTGCCAGCAGCGTAGCTGAGGGTTCCTACGAGCAGTACTTC
>TRBJ1-6|.|.|13|TRBV30
CAWSAGGISPLHF
TGTGCCTGGAGTGCCGGGGGGATTTCACCCCTCCACTTT
>TRBJ1-1|.|.|15|TRBV15
CATRRLTLADTEAFF
TGTGCCACCCGAAGACTTACATTGGCGGACACTGAAGCTTTCTTT
>TRBJ1-1|TRBD1|.|14|TRBV30
CAWRTSGGGAEAFF
TGTGCCTGGAGGACGTCAGGGGGTGGGGCTGAAGCTTTCTTT